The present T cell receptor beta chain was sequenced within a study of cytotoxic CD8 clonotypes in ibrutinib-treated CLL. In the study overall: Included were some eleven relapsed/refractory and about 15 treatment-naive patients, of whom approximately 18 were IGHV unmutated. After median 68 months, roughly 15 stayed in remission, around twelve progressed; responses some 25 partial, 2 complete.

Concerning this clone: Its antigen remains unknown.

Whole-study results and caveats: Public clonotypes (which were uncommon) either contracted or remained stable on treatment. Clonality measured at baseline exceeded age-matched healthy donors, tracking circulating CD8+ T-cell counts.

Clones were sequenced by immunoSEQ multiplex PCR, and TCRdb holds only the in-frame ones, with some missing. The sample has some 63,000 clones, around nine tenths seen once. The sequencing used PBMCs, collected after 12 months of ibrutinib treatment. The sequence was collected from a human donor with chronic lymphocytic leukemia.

CDR3 bases: TGTGCCAGCAGCCCGGTCGGGGCTACCATGCAAGAGACCCAGTACTTC. Translating gives CASSPVGATMQETQYF. The chain joins TRBV11-2 to TRBJ2-5; D is tentatively TRBD1 or TRBD2 (5 bases each). Germline V gene data show CDR1 as SGHAT and CDR2 as FQNNGV. V gave up 5 bases and J gave up 2 bases, with 18 bases separating them. There are 16 residues in the CDR3.